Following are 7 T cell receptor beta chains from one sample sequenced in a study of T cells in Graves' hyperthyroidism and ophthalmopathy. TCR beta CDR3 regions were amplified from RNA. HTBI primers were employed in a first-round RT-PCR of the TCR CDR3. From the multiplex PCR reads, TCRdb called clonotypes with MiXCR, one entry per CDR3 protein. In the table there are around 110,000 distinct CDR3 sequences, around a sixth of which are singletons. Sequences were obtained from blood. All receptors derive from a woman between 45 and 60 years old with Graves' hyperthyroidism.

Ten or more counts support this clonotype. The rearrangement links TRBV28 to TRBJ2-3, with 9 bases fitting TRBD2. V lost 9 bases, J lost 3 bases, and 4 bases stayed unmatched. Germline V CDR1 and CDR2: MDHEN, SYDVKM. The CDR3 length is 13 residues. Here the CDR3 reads CASSGSGTDTQYF. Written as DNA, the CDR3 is TGTGCCAGTAGCGGGAGCGGTACAGATACGCAGTATTTT.

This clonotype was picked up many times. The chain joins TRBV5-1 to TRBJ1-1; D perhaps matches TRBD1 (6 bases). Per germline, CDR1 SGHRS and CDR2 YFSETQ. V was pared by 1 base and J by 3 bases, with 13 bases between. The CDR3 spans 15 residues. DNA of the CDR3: TGCGCCAGCAGCTTGCAGGGGCAGGGCCACACTGAAGCTTTCTTT. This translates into CASSLQGQGHTEAFF.

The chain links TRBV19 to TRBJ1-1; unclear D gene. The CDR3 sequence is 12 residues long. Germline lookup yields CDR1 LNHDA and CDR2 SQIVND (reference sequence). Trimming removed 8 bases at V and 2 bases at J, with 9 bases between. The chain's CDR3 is CASLDVNTEAFF. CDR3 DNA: TGTGCCAGTTTAGACGTAAACACTGAAGCTTTCTTT.

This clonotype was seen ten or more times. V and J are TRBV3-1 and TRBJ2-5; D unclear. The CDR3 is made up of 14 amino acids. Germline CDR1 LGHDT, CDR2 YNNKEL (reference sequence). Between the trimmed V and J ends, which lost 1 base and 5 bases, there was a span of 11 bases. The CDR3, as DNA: TGTGCCAGCAGCCAAGTGTCGGGTAGGGAGACCCAGTACTTC. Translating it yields CASSQVSGRETQYF.

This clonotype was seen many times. DNA for the CDR3: TGTGCCAGCAGCCCGAGAAGACTAGCGGGAGGGCCTATCATCGGAGGAAATGAGCAGTTCTTC. Its protein is CASSPRRLAGGPIIGGNEQFF. The chain combines TRBV14 with TRBJ2-1; 14 nucleotides match TRBD2. V dropped 4 bases and J dropped 7; count of bases not matched to a gene: 21. Germline V lookup: CDR1 SGHDN, CDR2 FVKESK. This CDR3 region has 21 residues.

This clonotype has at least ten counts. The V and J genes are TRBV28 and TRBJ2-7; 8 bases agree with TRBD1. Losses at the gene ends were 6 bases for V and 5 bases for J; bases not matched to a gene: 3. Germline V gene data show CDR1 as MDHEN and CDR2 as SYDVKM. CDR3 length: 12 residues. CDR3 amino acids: CASSLQGDEQYV. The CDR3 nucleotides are TGTGCCAGCAGCTTACAGGGGGACGAGCAGTACGTC.

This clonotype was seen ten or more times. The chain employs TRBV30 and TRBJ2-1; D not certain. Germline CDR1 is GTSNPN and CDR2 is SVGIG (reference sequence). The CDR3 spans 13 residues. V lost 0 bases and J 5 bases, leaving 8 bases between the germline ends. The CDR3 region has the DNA TGTGCCTGGAGTGTGGTCTACCACAATGAGCAGTTCTTC. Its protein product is CAWSVVYHNEQFF.